This TCR beta chain was sequenced for a study of response to subunit inactivated influenza vaccine. Study observations and caveats: The authors put forward the suggestion that each seasonal influenza vaccination may bring in only a limited number of new T cells.

Germline V gives CDR1 SGHRS, CDR2 YFSETQ. V shed 4 bases, J shed 0 bases, and the junction held 9 bases outside the gene matches. This CDR3 is built from 16 residues. Concerning this clonotype: Its antigen is undetermined.

MiXCR, applied by TCRdb to the RT-PCR reads, yields one record per CDR3 protein. This table holds 750,000 to 850,000 distinct CDR3 sequences, around 18% found once. The chain couples TRBV5-1 to TRBJ2-7, with 8 nucleotides matching TRBD1. The specimen comprised PBMCs from blood, sampled more than 4 days after vaccination. This TCR came from a man aged 50-59 years who received an inactivated influenza vaccine. Written as DNA, the CDR3 is TGCGCCAGCAGCCCAAACGGACAGGGCGTCTCCTACGAGCAGTACTTC. Encoded protein: CASSPNGQGVSYEQYF.